The clone carrying this T cell receptor (beta chain) was recorded many times. Its antigen is not identified. This entry comes from a study of T cell repertoires in cytomegalovirus infection. Study context: Indicated by public TCR beta signatures were CMV infection and matching HLA type. The study, taken as a whole, reports: The ex vivo response was dominated by HLA-C-restricted CMV-specific TCR beta clonotypes. Based on cumulative public TCR beta family frequency, carriers of CMV plus the relevant HLA were identified.

TCRdb processed the reads anew with MiXCR; each CDR3 protein has one entry. The sample shows roughly 320,000 distinct CDR3 sequences, 9.5% of them seen only once. Germline V gives CDR1 MNHNS, CDR2 SASEGT. This CDR3 comprises 14 residues. The V end lost 6 bases, the J end lost 0 bases, and 11 bases lay between the germline ends. The sequence was collected from a human donor in good health (CMV status not recorded). Some clones in this sample may be carry-over from other donors' samples. The rearrangement links TRBV6-1 to TRBJ1-1; D uncertain. Sequencing was done on a sample of PBMCs. The CDR3 DNA reads TGTGCCAGCAGAACTCGTGGTGTGAACACTGAAGCTTTCTTT. Its translation: CASRTRGVNTEAFF.